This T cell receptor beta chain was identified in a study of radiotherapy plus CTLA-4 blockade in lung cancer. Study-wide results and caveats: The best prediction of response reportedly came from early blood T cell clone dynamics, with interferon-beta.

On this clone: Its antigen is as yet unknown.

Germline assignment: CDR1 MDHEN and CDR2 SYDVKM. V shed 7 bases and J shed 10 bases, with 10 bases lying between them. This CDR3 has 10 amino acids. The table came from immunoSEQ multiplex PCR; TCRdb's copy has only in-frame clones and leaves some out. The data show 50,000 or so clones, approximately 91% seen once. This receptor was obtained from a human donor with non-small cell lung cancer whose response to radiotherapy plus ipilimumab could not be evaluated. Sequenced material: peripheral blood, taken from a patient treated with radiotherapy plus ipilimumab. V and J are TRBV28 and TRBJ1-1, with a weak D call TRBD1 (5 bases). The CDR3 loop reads CASKGQGAFF. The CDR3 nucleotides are TGTGCCAGCAAGGGGCAAGGAGCTTTCTTT.